Each of the 5 T cell receptor beta chains below was sequenced from the same sample in a study of patients and donors after allogeneic stem cell transplantation. TCRdb itself ran the RT-PCR reads through MiXCR, one entry per CDR3 protein. The data show about 100,000 distinct CDR3 sequences, less than 45% seen once. Sequenced: blood, either unsorted or a sorted T cell fraction (not recorded which). Every receptor here comes from a human donor who was either an allogeneic HSCT recipient or a stem cell or donor lymphocyte infusion donor (not recorded which). It is not recorded whose cells these are; they may come from a transplant donor.

This rearrangement joins TRBV20-1 to TRBJ2-1; 8 nucleotides align to TRBD2. Germline V CDR1 and CDR2: DFQATT, SNEGSKA (reference sequence). The length of the CDR3 is 16 residues. Germline trimming cut 3 bases from V and 4 bases from J; bases unmatched to any gene: 11. This CDR3 reads CSASPFGLAAYNEQFF. CDR3 nucleotides: TGCAGTGCTAGCCCCTTCGGACTAGCTGCTTACAATGAGCAGTTCTTC.

This clonotype has only a few counts. This sequence joins TRBV7-6 and TRBJ2-1; the D is unclear. V was shortened by 1 base and J by 0 bases, with 10 bases between the two germline ends. Germline CDR1 and CDR2: SGHVS and FNYEAQ. This CDR3 has 16 residues. This CDR3 reads CASSLGAPSSYNEQFF. DNA for the CDR3: TGTGCCAGCAGCTTAGGTGCGCCTAGCTCCTACAATGAGCAGTTCTTC.

In this sample, this clonotype turned up many times. The chain recombines TRBV12-3 or TRBV12-4 with TRBJ1-6; D remains ambiguous. Trimming shortened V by 6 bases and J by 7 bases, and 13 bases separated the two germline ends. This CDR3 comprises 14 residues. The CDR3, as DNA: TGTGCCAGCAGGCAACACTTCCACAATTCACCCCTCCACTTT. It specifies CASRQHFHNSPLHF.

This clonotype was picked up many times. The rearrangement uses TRBV20-1 and TRBJ1-5; D unresolved. The CDR3 loop spans 14 amino acids. Germline CDR1 is DFQATT and CDR2 is SNEGSKA (reference sequence). V was cut by 5 bases and J by 1 base, with 12 bases left in between. CDR3 sequence (DNA): TGCAGTGCTGCAAGGACCGGGAGCAATCAGCCCCAGCATTTT. This translates into CSAARTGSNQPQHF.

This clonotype was detected once. This chain links TRBV27 with TRBJ2-3; D ambiguous. Germline CDR1 reads MNHEY; CDR2 reads SMNVEV (reference sequence). V lost 3 bases, J lost 3 bases, and 16 bases lay in between. The CDR3 length is 16 residues. The CDR3 sequence is CASSFWQGRQTDTQYF. CDR3 DNA sequence: TGTGCCAGCAGTTTTTGGCAAGGAAGGCAGACAGATACGCAGTATTTT.